The 5 T cell receptor beta chains below come from one sample, sequenced in a study of cytomegalovirus exposure and HLA in healthy donors. Researchers ran the PCR with 60 Vbeta and 13 Jbeta primers. Data came from immunoSEQ multiplex PCR; TCRdb stores just in-frame clones and leaves some out. The table lists some 160,000 clones, 78% of them singletons, with over 1.1% in the top ten. Sequenced sample: PBMCs. The receptors come from a male donor in good health and CMV-seronegative.

The V and J genes are TRBV7-2 and TRBJ2-5; 8 bases align to TRBD2. V shed 5 bases, J shed 3 bases, and the junction held 5 bases outside the gene matches. This CDR3 region has 14 residues. The germline gives CDR1 SGHTA, CDR2 FQGNSA. CDR3 sequence reads: CASSLLAGKETQYF. The DNA of the CDR3 is TGTGCCAGCAGCCTCCTAGCGGGTAAAGAGACCCAGTACTTC.

Only one count was recorded for this clone. The CDR3 sequence: CASSLAEGGTSGRADTQYF. The DNA of the CDR3 is TGCGCCAGCAGCTTGGCCGAGGGGGGGACTAGCGGGAGAGCAGATACGCAGTATTTT. This chain connects TRBV5-1 to TRBJ2-3, with TRBD2 identical over 14 bases. J lost 4 bases, V lost 0 bases, and 10 bases had no gene match. The germline CDR1 and CDR2 sequences are SGHRS and YFSETQ. The CDR3 is 19 amino acids.

This chain joins TRBV11-2 and TRBJ2-7, with a possible D match to TRBD1 (5 bases). The V end was cut by 0 bases, the J end by 2 bases, with 17 bases between. The CDR3 runs to 17 residues. The germline gives CDR1 SGHAT, CDR2 FQNNGV. The CDR3 bases are TGTGCCAGCAGCTTAGACCTAGGGGAAGGTATGACCTACGAGCAGTACTTC. Translated, it gives CASSLDLGEGMTYEQYF.

This sequence joins TRBV7-2 and TRBJ2-3; D might be TRBD2 (7 bases). V was clipped by 0 bases and J by 5 bases, with 21 bases between them. Germline V CDR1 and CDR2: SGHTA, FQGNSA. The CDR3 is made up of 18 amino acids. CDR3 DNA sequence: TGTGCCAGCAGCTTAGCGCTAACGCGGGGGTTGGGACAAGATACGCAGTATTTT. Protein product: CASSLALTRGLGQDTQYF. The complete variable domain, with remaining parts taken from reference TRBV7-2 and TRBJ2-3, reads GAGVSQSPSNKVTEKGKDVELRCDPISGHTALYWYRQSLGQGLEFLIYFQGNSAPDKSGLPSDRFSAERTGGSVSTLTIQRTQQEDSAVYLCASSLALTRGLGQDTQYFGPGTRLTVL.

The chain combines TRBV4-3 with TRBJ2-5; D possibly corresponds to TRBD2 (5 bases). The J call may not be correct, given that the DNA end is closer to TRBJ2-7. Per the germline V gene, CDR1 is LGHNA and CDR2 is YSLEER. The CDR3 sequence is 15 residues long. The DNA for the CDR3 is TGCGCCAGCAGCCAAGAGGGAACGGGAACCTACGAGCAGTACTTC. Amino acids: CASSQEGTGTYEQYF.